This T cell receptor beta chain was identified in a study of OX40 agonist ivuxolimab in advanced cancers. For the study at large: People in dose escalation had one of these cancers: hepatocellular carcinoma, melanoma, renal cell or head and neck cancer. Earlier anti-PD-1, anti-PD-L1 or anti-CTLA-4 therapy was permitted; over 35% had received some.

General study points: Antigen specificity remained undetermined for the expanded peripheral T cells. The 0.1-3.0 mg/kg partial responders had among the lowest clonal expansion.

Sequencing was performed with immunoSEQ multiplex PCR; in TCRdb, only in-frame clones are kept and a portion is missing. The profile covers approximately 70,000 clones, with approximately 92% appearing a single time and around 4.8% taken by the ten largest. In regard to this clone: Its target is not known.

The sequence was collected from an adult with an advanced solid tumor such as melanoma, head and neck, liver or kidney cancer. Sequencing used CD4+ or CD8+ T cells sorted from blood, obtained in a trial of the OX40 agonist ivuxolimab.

The CDR3 DNA sequence: TGTGCCAGCAGCTTCGACAGGAACACTGAAGCTTTCTTT. This sequence encodes CASSFDRNTEAFF. The gene calls are TRBV5-6 and TRBJ1-1, with D perhaps matching TRBD1 (5 bases). Germline-derived CDR1 and CDR2 are SGHDT and YYEEEE. V was clipped by 2 bases and J by 1 base, with 6 bases between them. The CDR3 loop spans 13 amino acids.